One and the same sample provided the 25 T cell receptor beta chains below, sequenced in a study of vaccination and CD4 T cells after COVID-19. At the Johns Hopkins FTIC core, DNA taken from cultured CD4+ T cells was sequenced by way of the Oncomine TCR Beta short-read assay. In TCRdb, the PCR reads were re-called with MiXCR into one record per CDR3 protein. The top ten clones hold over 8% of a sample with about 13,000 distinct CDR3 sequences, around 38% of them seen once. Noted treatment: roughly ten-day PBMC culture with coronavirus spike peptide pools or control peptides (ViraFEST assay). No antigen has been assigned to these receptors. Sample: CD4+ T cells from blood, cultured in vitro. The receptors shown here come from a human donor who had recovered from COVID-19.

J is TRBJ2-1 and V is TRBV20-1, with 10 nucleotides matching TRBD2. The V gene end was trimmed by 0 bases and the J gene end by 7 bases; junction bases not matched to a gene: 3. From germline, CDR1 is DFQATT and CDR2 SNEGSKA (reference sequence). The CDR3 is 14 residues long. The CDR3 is CSARDLAGVNEQFF. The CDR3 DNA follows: TGCAGTGCTAGAGACCTAGCGGGAGTAAATGAGCAGTTCTTC.

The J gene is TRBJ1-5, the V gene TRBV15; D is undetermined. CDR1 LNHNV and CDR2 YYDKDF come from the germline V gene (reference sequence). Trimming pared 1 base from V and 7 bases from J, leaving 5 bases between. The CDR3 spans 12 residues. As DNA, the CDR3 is TGTGCCACCAGCAGAGCCGACCAGCCCCAGCATTTT. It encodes CATSRADQPQHF.

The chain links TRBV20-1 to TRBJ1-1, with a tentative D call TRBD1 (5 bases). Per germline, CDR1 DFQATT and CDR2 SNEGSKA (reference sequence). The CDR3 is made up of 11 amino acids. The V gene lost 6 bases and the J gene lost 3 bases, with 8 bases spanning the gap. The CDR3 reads CSAEGDTEAFF. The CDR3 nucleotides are TGCAGTGCGGAAGGGGACACTGAAGCTTTCTTT.

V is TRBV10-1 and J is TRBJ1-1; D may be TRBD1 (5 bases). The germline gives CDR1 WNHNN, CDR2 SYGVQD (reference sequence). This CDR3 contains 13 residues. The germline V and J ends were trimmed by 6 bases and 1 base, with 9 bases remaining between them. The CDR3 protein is CASREDRNTEAFF. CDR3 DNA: TGCGCCAGCAGGGAAGACAGGAACACTGAAGCTTTCTTT.

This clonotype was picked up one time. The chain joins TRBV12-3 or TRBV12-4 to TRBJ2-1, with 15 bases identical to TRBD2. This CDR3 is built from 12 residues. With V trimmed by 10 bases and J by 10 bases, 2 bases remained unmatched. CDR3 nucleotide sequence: TGTGCCACGGGACTAGCGGGGGGCGAGCAGTTCTTC. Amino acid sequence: CATGLAGGEQFF.

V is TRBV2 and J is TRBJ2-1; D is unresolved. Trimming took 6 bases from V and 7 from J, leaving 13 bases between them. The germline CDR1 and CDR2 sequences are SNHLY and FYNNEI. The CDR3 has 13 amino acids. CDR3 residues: CASRALLRNEQFF. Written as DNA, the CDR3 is TGTGCCAGCAGAGCCCTATTAAGGAATGAGCAGTTCTTC.

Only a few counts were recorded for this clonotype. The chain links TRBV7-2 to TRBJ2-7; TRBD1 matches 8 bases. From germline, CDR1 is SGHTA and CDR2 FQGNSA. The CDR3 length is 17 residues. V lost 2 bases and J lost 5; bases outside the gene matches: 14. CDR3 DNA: TGTGCCAGCAGCTTAACAGTGGGGGCAGGGGGCATCGACGAGCAGTACTTC. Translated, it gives CASSLTVGAGGIDEQYF.

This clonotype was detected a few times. Written as DNA, the CDR3 is TGCGCCAGCAGCCCCACACAGGGTACCTTCGGCTACACCTTC. Translating gives CASSPTQGTFGYTF. The chain links TRBV5-1 to TRBJ1-2; TRBD1 might be the D (6 bases). Trimming left V 4 bases short and J 8 bases short, with 18 bases between. The CDR3 loop spans 14 amino acids. Per the germline V gene, CDR1 is SGHRS and CDR2 is YFSETQ.

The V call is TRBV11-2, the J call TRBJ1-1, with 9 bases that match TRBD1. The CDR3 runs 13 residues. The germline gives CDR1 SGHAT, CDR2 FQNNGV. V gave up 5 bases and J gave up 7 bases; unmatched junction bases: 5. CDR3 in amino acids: CASSPTGGGEAFF. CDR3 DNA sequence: TGTGCCAGCAGCCCCACAGGGGGCGGTGAAGCTTTCTTT.

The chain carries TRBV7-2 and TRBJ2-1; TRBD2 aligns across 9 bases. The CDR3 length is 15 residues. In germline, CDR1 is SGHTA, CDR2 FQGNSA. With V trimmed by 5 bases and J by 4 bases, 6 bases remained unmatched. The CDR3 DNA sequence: TGTGCCAGCAGCCGACTAGCGGCTGCATACAATGAGCAGTTCTTC. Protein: CASSRLAAAYNEQFF.

The CDR3 nucleotides read TGTGCCAGTAGTAAGTTGGGTCCCAATCAGCCCCAGCATTTT. Translated: CASSKLGPNQPQHF. The V and J genes are TRBV19 and TRBJ1-5; D ambiguous. This CDR3 region has 14 residues. Trimming removed 4 bases at V and 3 bases at J, with 10 bases between. Germline V lookup: CDR1 LNHDA, CDR2 SQIVND (reference sequence).

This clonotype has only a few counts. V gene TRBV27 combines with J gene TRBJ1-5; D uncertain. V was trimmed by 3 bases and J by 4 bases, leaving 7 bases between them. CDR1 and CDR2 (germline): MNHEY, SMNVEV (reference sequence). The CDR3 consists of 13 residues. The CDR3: CASSFTENQPQHF. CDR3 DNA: TGTGCCAGCAGTTTTACAGAGAATCAGCCCCAGCATTTT.

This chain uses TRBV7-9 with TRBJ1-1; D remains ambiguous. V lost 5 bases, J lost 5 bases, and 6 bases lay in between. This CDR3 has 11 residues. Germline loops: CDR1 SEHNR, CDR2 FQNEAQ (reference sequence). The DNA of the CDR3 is TGTGCCAGCAGCCTGGGGACTGAAGCTTTCTTT. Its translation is CASSLGTEAFF.

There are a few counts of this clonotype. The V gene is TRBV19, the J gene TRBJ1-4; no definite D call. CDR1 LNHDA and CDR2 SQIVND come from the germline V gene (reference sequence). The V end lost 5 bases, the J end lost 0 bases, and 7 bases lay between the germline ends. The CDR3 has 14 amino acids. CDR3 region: CASSQGATNEKLFF. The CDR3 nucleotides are TGTGCCAGTAGTCAAGGTGCAACTAATGAAAAACTGTTTTTT.

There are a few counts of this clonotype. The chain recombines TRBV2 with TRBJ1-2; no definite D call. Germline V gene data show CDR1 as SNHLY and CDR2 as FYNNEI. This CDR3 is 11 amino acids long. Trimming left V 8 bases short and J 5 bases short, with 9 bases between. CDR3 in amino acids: CASRSGYGYTF. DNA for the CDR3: TGTGCCAGCCGTTCCGGTTATGGCTACACCTTC.

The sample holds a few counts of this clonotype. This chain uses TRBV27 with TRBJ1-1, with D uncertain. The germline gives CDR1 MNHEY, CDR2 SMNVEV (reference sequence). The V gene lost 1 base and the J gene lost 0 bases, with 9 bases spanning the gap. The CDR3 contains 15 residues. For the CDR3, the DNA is TGTGCCAGCAGTTTATACGCAGCAATGAACACTGAAGCTTTCTTT. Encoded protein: CASSLYAAMNTEAFF.

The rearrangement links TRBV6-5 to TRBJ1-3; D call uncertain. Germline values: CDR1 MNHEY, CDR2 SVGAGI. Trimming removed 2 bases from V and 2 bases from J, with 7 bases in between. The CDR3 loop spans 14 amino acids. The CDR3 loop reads CASSYGNPGNTIYF. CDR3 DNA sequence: TGTGCCAGCAGTTACGGAAACCCTGGAAACACCATATATTTT.

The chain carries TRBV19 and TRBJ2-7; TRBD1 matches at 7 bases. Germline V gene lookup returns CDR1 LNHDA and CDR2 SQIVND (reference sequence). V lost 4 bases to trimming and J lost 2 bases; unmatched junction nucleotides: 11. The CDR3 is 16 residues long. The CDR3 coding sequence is TGTGCCAGTAGTACCCCTCCGGGACAGACCACCTACGAGCAGTACTTC. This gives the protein CASSTPPGQTTYEQYF.

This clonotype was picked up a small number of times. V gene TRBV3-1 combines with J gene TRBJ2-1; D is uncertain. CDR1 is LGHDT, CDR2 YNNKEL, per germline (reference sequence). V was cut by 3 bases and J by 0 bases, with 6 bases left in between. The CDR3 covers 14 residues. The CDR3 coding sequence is TGTGCCAGCAGCCATTCCAGCTCCTACAATGAGCAGTTCTTC. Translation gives CASSHSSSYNEQFF.

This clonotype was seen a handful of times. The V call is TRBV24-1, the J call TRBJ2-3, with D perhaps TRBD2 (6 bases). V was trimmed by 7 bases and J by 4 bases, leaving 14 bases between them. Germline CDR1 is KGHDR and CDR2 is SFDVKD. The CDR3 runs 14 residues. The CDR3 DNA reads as TGTGCCACCAGCACCGGGACTTCCGCAGATACGCAGTATTTT. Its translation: CATSTGTSADTQYF.

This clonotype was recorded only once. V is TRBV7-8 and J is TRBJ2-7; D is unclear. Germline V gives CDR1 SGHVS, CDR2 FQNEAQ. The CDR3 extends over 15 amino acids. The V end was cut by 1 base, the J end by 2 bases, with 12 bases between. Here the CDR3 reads CASSLVLGWTYEQYF. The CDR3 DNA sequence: TGTGCCAGCAGCTTAGTTTTGGGGTGGACCTACGAGCAGTACTTC.

The CDR3, as DNA: TGTGCCAGCAGTCTAGGGGAGTCTACTTATGGCTACACCTTC. Protein: CASSLGESTYGYTF. The J gene is TRBJ1-2, the V gene TRBV6-1, with TRBD1 as a possible D gene (5 bases). Germline assignment: CDR1 MNHNS and CDR2 SASEGT. Between the trimmed V and J ends, which lost 5 bases and 5 bases, there was a span of 15 bases. The CDR3 extends over 14 amino acids.

CDR3 in amino acids: CASSEARGTRTFF. The CDR3, as DNA: TGTGCCAGCAGTGAAGCGAGGGGTACTAGAACTTTCTTT. The rearrangement uses TRBV6-1 and TRBJ1-1, with a weak D call TRBD1 (5 bases). The CDR3 has 13 residues. Per the germline V gene, CDR1 is MNHNS and CDR2 is SASEGT. Trimming pared 0 bases from V and 12 bases from J, leaving 14 bases between.

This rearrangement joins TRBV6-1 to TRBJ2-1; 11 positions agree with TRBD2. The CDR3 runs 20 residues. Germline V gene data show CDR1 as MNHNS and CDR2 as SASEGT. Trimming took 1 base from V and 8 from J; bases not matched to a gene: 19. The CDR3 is CASSEVLARLAGGMSYEQFF. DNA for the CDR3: TGTGCCAGCAGTGAAGTTCTGGCCCGCCTAGCGGGAGGTATGAGTTATGAGCAGTTCTTC.

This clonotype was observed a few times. The CDR3 reads CASKVEGTGDEQYF. The CDR3, as DNA: TGTGCCAGTAAGGTCGAGGGGACAGGGGACGAGCAGTACTTC. V gene TRBV2 combines with J gene TRBJ2-7; 10 bases line up with TRBD1. Germline values: CDR1 SNHLY, CDR2 FYNNEI. This CDR3 is built from 14 residues. V gave up 9 bases and J gave up 5 bases; unmatched junction bases: 10.